This T cell receptor beta chain comes out of a study of T cell responses to AZD1222 COVID-19 vaccine. As to this clone: Its specificity is not known.

Overall study results and limits: Spike-specific TCR depth and breadth grew after two AZD1222 doses. CD4 TCRs associated with vaccination spanned spike, dominating at 160-218 and 743-854. Most donors were white British and more were female, and clonal diversity was possibly underestimated. Researchers took repertoire samples only after the peak T cell response had come.

Only in-frame clones appear in the TCRdb table, and some are missing; sequencing was by immunoSEQ multiplex PCR. The sample carries 100,000 to 150,000 clones, 70% to 90% recorded once. Sequences were derived from peripheral blood, sampled on day 0 of AZD1222 vaccination. This sequence originates from an adult in good health.

CDR3 nucleotide sequence: TGTGCCAGCAGCTTAGTTCTCTTCCTAGCGGGGTCCGAGCAGTACTTC. Translation: CASSLVLFLAGSEQYF. V is TRBV7-8 and J is TRBJ2-7; 9 bases are a match to TRBD2. The CDR3 length is 16 residues. Per germline, CDR1 SGHVS and CDR2 FQNEAQ. J gave up 6 bases and V 1 base, and 10 bases lay outside the gene matches.